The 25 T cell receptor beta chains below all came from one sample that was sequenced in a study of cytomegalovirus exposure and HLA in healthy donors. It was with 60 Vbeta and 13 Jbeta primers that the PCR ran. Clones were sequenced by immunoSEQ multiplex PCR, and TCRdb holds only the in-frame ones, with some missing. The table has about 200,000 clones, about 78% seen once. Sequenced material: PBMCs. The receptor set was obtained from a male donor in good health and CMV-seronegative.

As DNA, the CDR3 is TGTGCCAGCAGTGGGGACAGAGGTACGACTAGCGGGAGTTACGAGCAGTACTTC. This codes for CASSGDRGTTSGSYEQYF. The J gene is TRBJ2-7, the V gene TRBV28, with 12 nucleotides matching TRBD2. The CDR3 consists of 18 residues. The junction had 15 bases not matched to a gene; V was cut back by 5 bases and J by 4 bases. CDR1 MDHEN and CDR2 SYDVKM come from the germline V gene.

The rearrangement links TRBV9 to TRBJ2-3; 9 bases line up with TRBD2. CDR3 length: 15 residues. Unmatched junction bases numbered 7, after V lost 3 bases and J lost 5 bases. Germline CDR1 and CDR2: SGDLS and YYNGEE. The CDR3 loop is CASSARGGRVDTQYF. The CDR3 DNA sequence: TGTGCCAGCAGCGCCCGTGGCGGGAGGGTAGATACGCAGTATTTT.

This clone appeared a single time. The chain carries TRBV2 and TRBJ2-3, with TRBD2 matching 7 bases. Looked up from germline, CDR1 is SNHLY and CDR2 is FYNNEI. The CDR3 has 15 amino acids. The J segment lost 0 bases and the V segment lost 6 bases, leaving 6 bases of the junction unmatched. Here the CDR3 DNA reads TGTGCCAGCAGGGCTAGCGGAACTAGCACAGATACGCAGTATTTT. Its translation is CASRASGTSTDTQYF.

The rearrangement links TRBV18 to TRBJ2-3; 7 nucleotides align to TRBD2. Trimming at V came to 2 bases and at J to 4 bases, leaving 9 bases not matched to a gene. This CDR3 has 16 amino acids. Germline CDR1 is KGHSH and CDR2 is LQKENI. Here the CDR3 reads CASSPSQAGKADTQYF. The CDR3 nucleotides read TGTGCCAGCTCACCATCTCAAGCGGGAAAGGCAGATACGCAGTATTTT.

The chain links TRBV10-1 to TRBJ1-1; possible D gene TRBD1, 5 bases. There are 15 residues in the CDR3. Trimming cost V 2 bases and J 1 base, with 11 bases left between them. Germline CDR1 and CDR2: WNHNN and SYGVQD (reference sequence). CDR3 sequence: CASSEGSGQNTEAFF. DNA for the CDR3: TGCGCCAGCAGTGAGGGATCAGGACAGAACACTGAAGCTTTCTTT.

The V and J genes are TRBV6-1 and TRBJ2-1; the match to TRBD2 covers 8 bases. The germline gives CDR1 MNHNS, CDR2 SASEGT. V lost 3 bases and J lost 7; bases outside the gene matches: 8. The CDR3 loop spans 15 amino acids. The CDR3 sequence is CASSDPGTRGNEQFF. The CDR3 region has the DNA TGTGCCAGCAGTGATCCGGGGACTAGGGGGAATGAGCAGTTCTTC.

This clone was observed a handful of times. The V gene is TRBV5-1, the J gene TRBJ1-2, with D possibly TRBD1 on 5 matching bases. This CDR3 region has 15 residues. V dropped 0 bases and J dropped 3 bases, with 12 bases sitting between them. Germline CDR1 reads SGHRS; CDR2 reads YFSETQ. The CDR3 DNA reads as TGCGCCAGCAGCTTGGGAGTCCGGGGGGACTATGGCTACACCTTC. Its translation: CASSLGVRGDYGYTF.

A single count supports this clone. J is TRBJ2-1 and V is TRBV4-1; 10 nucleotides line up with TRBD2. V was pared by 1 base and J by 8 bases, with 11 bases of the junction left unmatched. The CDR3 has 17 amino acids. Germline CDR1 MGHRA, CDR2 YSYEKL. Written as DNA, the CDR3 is TGCGCCAGCAGCCAAGCAACCACTAGCGGGAAATACGATGAGCAGTTCTTC. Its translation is CASSQATTSGKYDEQFF.

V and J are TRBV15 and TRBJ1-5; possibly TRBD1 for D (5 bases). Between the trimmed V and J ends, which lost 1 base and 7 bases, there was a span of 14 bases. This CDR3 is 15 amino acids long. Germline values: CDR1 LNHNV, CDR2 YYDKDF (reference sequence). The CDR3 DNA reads TGTGCCACCAGCAGAGCGCAGGGTCTAGGGCAGCCCCAGCATTTT. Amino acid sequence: CATSRAQGLGQPQHF. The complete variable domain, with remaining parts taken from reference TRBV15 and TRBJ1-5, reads DAMVIQNPRYQVTQFGKPVTLSCSQTLNHNVMYWYQQKSSQAPKLLFHYYDKDFNNEADTPDNFQSRRPNTSFCFLDIRSPGLGDTAMYLCATSRAQGLGQPQHFGDGTRLSIL.

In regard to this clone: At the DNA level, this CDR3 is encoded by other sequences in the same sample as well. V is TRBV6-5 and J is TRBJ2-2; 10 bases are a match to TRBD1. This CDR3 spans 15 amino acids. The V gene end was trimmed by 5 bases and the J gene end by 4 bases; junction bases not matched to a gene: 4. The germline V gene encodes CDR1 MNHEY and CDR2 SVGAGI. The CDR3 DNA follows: TGTGCCAGCAGTCCCGACAGGGGGCCCACCGGGGAGCTGTTTTTT. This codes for CASSPDRGPTGELFF.

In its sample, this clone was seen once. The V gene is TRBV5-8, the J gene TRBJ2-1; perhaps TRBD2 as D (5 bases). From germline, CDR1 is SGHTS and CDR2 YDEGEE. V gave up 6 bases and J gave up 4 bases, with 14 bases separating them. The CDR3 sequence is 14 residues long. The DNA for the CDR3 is TGTGCCAGCACCCGAGCGGATCCATACAATGAGCAGTTCTTC. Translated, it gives CASTRADPYNEQFF.

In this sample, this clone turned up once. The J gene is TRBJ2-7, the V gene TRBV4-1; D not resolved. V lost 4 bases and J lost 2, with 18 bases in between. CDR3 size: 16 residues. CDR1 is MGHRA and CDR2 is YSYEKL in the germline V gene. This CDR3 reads CASSRPETSYPYEQYF. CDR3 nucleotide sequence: TGCGCCAGCAGCCGACCGGAGACTTCCTATCCCTACGAGCAGTACTTC.

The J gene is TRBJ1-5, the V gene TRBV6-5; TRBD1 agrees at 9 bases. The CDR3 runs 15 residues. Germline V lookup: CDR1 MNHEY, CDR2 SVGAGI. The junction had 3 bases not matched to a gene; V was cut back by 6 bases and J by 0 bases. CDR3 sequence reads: CASRGTGNSNQPQHF. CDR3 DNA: TGTGCCAGCAGGGGGACAGGGAATAGCAATCAGCCCCAGCATTTT.

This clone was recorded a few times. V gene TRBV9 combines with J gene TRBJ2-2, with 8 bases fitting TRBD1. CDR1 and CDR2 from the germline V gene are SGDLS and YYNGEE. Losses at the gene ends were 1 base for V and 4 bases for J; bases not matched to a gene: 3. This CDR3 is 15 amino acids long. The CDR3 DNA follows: TGTGCCAGCAGCGTACAAACAGGGGGCACCGGGGAGCTGTTTTTT. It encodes CASSVQTGGTGELFF.

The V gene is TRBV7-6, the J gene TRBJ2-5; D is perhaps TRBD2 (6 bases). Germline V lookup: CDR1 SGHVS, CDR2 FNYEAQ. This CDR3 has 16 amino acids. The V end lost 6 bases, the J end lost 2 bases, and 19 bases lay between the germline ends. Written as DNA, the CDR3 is TGTGCCAGCAGACTAACGGTCGCTAGCGTGCAAGAGACCCAGTACTTC. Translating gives CASRLTVASVQETQYF.

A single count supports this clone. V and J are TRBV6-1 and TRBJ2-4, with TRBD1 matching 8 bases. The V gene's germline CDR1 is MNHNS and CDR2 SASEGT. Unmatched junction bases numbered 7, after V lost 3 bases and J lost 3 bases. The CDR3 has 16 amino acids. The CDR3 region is CASSEVGQGVKNIQYF. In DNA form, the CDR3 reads TGTGCCAGCAGTGAGGTTGGACAGGGAGTCAAAAACATTCAGTACTTC.

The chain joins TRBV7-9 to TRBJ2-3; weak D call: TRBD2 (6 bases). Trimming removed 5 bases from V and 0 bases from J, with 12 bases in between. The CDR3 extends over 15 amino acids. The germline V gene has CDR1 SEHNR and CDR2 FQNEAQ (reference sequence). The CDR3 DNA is TGTGCCAGCAGCGCCTACGCGGGGAGCACAGATACGCAGTATTTT. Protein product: CASSAYAGSTDTQYF.

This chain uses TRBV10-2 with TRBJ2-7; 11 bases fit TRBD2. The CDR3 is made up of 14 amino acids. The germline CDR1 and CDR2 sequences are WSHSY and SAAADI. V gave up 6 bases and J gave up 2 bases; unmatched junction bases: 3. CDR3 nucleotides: TGCGCCAGCAGGACTAGCGGGAATACCTACGAGCAGTACTTC. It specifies CASRTSGNTYEQYF.

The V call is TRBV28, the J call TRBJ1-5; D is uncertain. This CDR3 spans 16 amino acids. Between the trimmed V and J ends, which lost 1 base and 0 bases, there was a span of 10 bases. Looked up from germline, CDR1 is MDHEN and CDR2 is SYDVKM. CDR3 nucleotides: TGTGCCAGCAGTTTATTACCGGAGATTAGCAATCAGCCCCAGCATTTT. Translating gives CASSLLPEISNQPQHF. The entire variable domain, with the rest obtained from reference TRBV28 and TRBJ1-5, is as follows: DVKVTQSSRYLVKRTGEKVFLECVQDMDHENMFWYRQDPGLGLRLIYFSYDVKMKEKGDIPEGYSVSREKKERFSLILESASTNQTSMYLCASSLLPEISNQPQHFGDGTRLSIL.

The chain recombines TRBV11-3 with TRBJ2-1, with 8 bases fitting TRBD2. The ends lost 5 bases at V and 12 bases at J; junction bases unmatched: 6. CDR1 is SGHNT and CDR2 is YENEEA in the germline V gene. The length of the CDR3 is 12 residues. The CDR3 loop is CASSPEAGGQFF. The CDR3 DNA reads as TGTGCCAGCAGCCCCGAGGCGGGAGGGCAGTTCTTC.

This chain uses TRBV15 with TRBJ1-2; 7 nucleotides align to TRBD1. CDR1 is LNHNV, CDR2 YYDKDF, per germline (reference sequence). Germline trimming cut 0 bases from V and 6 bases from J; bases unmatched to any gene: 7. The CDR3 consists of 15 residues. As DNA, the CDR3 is TGTGCCACCAGCAGAGATCCGGGACAGCGTAATGGCTACACCTTC. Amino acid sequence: CATSRDPGQRNGYTF. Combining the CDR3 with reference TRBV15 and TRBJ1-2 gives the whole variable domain DAMVIQNPRYQVTQFGKPVTLSCSQTLNHNVMYWYQQKSSQAPKLLFHYYDKDFNNEADTPDNFQSRRPNTSFCFLDIRSPGLGDTAMYLCATSRDPGQRNGYTFGSGTRLTVV.

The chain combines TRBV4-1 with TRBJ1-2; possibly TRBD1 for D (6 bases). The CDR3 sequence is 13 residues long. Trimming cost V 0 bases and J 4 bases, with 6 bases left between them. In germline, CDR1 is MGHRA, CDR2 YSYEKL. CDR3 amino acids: CASSQDRGYGYTF. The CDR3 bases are TGCGCCAGCAGCCAAGACAGGGGCTATGGCTACACCTTC.

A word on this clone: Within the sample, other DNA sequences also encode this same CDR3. The CDR3 coding sequence is TGTGCCAGCTCACCGGGTGGGGGGTACTCCTACGAGCAGTACTTC. Amino acids: CASSPGGGYSYEQYF. The chain combines TRBV18 with TRBJ2-7; maybe TRBD2 (6 bases). Deletions cut 3 bases from V and 0 bases from J, with 12 bases between. The germline V gene encodes CDR1 KGHSH and CDR2 LQKENI. This CDR3 contains 15 residues.

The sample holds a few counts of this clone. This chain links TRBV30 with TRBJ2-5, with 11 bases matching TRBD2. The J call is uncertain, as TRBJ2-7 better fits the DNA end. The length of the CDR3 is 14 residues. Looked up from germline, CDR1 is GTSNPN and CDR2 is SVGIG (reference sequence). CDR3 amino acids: CAWNSPGLADEQYF. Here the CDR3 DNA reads TGTGCCTGGAATAGTCCGGGACTAGCGGACGAGCAGTACTTC.

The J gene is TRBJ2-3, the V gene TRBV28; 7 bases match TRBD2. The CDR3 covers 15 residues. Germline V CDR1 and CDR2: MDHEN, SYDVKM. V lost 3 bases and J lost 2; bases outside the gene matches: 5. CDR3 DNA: TGTGCCAGCAGTTTGAGGGGACTACACACAGATACGCAGTATTTT. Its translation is CASSLRGLHTDTQYF.